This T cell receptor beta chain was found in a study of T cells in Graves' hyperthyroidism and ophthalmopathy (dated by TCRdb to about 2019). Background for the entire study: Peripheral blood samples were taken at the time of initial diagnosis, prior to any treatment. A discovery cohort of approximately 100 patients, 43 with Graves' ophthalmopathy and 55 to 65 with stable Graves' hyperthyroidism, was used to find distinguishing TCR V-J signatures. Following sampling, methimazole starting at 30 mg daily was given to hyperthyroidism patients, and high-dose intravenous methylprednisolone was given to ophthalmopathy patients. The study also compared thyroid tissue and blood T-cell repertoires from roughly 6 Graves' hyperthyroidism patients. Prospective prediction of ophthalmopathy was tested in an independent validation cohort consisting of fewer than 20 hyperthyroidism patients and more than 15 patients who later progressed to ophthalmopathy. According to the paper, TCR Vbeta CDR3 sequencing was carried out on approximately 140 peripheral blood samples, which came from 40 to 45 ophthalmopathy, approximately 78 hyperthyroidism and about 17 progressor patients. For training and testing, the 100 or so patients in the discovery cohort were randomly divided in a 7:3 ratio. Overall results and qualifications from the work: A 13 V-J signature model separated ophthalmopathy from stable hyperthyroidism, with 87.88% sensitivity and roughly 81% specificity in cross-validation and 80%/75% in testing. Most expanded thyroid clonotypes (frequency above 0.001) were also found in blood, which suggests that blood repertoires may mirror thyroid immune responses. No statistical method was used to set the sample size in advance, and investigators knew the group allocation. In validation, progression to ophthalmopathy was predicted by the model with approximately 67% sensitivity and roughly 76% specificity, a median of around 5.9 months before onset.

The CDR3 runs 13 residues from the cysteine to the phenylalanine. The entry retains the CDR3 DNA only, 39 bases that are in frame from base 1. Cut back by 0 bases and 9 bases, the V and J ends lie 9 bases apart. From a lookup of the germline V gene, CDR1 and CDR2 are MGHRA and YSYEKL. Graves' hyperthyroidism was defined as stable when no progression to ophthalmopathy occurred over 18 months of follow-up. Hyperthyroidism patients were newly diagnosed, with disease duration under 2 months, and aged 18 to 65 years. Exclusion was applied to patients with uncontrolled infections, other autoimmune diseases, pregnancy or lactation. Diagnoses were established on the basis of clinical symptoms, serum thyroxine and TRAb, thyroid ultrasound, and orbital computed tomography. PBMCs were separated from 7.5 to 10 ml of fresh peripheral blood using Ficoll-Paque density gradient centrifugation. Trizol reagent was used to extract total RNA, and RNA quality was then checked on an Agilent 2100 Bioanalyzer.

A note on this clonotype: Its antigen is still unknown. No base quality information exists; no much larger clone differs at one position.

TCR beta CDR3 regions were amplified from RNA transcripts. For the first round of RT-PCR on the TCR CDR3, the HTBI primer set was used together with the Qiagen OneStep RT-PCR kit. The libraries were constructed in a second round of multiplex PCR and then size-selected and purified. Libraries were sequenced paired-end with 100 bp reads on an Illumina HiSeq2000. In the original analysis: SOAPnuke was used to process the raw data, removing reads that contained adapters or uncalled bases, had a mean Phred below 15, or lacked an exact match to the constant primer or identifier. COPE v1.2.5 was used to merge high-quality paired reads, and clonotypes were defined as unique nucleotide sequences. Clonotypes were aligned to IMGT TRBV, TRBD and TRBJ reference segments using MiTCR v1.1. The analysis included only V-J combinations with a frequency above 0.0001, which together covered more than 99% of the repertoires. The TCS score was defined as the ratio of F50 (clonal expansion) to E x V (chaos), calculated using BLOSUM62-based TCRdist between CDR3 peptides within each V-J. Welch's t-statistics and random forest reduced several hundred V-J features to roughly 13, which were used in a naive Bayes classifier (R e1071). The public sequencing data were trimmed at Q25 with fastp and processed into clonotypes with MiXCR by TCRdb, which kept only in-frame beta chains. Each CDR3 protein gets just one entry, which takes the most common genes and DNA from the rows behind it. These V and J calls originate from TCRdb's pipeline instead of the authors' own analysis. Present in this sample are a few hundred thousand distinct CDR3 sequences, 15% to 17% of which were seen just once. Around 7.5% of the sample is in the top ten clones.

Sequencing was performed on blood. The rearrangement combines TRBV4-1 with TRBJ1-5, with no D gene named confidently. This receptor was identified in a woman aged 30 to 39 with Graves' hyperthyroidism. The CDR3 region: CASSQEPRGPQHF. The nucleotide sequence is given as TGCGCCAGCAGCCAAGAACCAAGAGGGCCCCAGCATTTT.